The clone carrying this T cell receptor beta chain was seen only a few times. The source of the sample is a study of blood T cell repertoires in COVID-19. Authors' data handling: How many nucleated cells were present was estimated from reference gene primer amplification. Sequenced by immunoSEQ multiplex PCR; TCRdb stores in-frame clones only, minus some. V and J calls and clone size are as listed in that table; D and trimming were resolved from the DNA. Seen here are roughly 280,000 clones, approximately 86% observed once, and the top ten hold over 1.5%. The germline V gene has CDR1 MGHRA and CDR2 YSYEKL. V lost 1 base to trimming and J lost 3 bases; unmatched junction nucleotides: 5. The CDR3 loop spans 16 amino acids.

This receptor was identified in a young man with active or convalescent COVID-19. V usage is TRBV4-1 and J usage is TRBJ1-4, with 7 bases identical to TRBD1. The material sequenced was peripheral blood. This CDR3 reads CASSQAPGQPNEKLFF. DNA of the CDR3: TGCGCCAGCAGCCAAGCCCCGGGACAGCCTAATGAAAAACTGTTTTTT.